Below, 14 T cell receptor beta chains from the same sample are listed, as sequenced in a study of blood T cell repertoires in COVID-19. Assay used: immunoSEQ multiplex PCR; TCRdb lists only in-frame clones, some missing. The sample shows approximately 140,000 clones, less than 90% of them seen only once. Sequencing was done on a sample of peripheral blood. These receptors were taken from a human donor with COVID-19, enrolled during active disease. The donor label of this sample is uncertain.

The rearrangement links TRBV5-1 to TRBJ2-1, with a weak D call TRBD1 (6 bases). Trimming removed 3 bases from V and 4 bases from J, with 11 bases in between. The length of the CDR3 is 14 residues. Germline values: CDR1 SGHRS, CDR2 YFSETQ. The chain's CDR3 is CASSSEDRYNEQFF. DNA of the CDR3: TGCGCCAGCAGCTCTGAGGACAGATACAATGAGCAGTTCTTC.

The J gene is TRBJ1-4, the V gene TRBV6-5; D gene unclear. Deletions cut 5 bases from V and 5 bases from J, with 15 bases between. The CDR3 has 15 residues. Germline V CDR1 and CDR2: MNHEY, SVGAGI. The CDR3, as DNA: TGTGCCAGCAGTCCCCGAGGAGGCTTAAATGAAAAACTGTTTTTT. As protein: CASSPRGGLNEKLFF.

CDR3 nucleotide sequence: TGTGCCAGCAGTTCGCACGGGGGGACAACTCGCGCAGATACGCAGTATTTT. This translates into CASSSHGGTTRADTQYF. The J gene is TRBJ2-3, the V gene TRBV6-2 or TRBV6-3; tentative D call: TRBD2 (7 bases). The CDR3 has 17 amino acids. Between the trimmed V and J ends, which lost 4 bases and 4 bases, there was a span of 21 bases. Germline CDR1 is MNHEY and CDR2 is SVGEGT.

In this sample, this clone turned up a few times. This chain connects TRBV13 to TRBJ1-2; D is ambiguous. The germline V gene encodes CDR1 PRHDT and CDR2 FYEKMQ (reference sequence). CDR3 length: 14 amino acids. Trimming shortened V by 3 bases and J by 0 bases, and 8 bases separated the two germline ends. The CDR3 DNA reads TGTGCCAGCAGCTTCACGATAGCTAACTATGGCTACACCTTC. Translating it yields CASSFTIANYGYTF.

The rearrangement links TRBV11-3 to TRBJ1-4, with D unresolved. The CDR3 runs to 15 residues. Trimming removed 4 bases at V and 6 bases at J, with 15 bases between. Germline loops: CDR1 SGHNT, CDR2 YENEEA. CDR3 in DNA: TGTGCCAGCAGCTCTACCTATACCCCCTATGAAAAACTGTTTTTT. Its translation: CASSSTYTPYEKLFF.

A word on this clone: One junction end does not reproduce the germline sequence, and a read error may be involved. The CDR3: CASSSREVSLF. Written as DNA, the CDR3 is TGTGCCAGCAGCTCCAGGGAGGTGTCCCTTTTT. J is TRBJ1-1 and V is TRBV5-4, with a weak D call TRBD1 (5 bases). CDR3 length: 11 residues. Germline V lookup: CDR1 SGHNT, CDR2 YYREEE (reference sequence).

The chain has TRBV7-9 and TRBJ2-2, with TRBD1 matching 8 bases. Germline V gene lookup returns CDR1 SEHNR and CDR2 FQNEAQ (reference sequence). CDR3 length: 15 residues. Trimming at V came to 1 base and at J to 3 bases, leaving 1 base not matched to a gene. The CDR3 nucleotides read TGTGCCAGCAGCTTAGGGACAGGGCACACCGGGGAGCTGTTTTTT. It codes for CASSLGTGHTGELFF.

The J gene is TRBJ2-6, the V gene TRBV19, with 10 bases matching TRBD1. Germline-derived CDR1 and CDR2 are LNHDA and SQIVND (reference sequence). The length of the CDR3 is 18 residues. The V segment lost 9 bases and the J segment 0 bases; nucleotides outside the gene matches: 11. CDR3 sequence reads: CARATGGHEYSGANVLTF. CDR3 in DNA: TGTGCCAGGGCGACAGGGGGCCACGAATACTCTGGGGCCAACGTCCTGACTTTC.

The rearrangement joins TRBV9 to TRBJ1-1; 12 bases are shared with TRBD1. This CDR3 has 18 residues. Germline V gene sequence: CDR1 SGDLS, CDR2 YYNGEE. Trimming at V came to 4 bases and at J to 1 base, leaving 11 bases not matched to a gene. CDR3 region: CASSLPTGTGGANTEAFF. The CDR3 nucleotides are TGTGCCAGCAGCTTACCTACCGGGACAGGGGGCGCGAACACTGAAGCTTTCTTT. The full variable domain, completed using reference TRBV9 and TRBJ1-1, is DSGVTQTPKHLITATGQRVTLRCSPRSGDLSVYWYQQSLDQGLQFLIQYYNGEERAKGNILERFSAQQFPDLHSELNLSSLELGDSALYFCASSLPTGTGGANTEAFFGQGTRLTVV.

This sequence joins TRBV4-1 and TRBJ2-7; 11 nucleotides line up with TRBD2. The J segment lost 3 bases and the V segment lost 2 bases, leaving 9 bases of the junction unmatched. Looked up from germline, CDR1 is MGHRA and CDR2 is YSYEKL. This CDR3 is built from 17 residues. The CDR3 DNA reads TGCGCCAGCAGCCAAAGGGGAGTAGCGGGAGGGGTCTACGAGCAGTACTTC. It translates to CASSQRGVAGGVYEQYF.

The chain combines TRBV11-1 with TRBJ2-5; 7 bases match TRBD2. Germline loops: CDR1 SGHAT, CDR2 FQDESV (reference sequence). The CDR3 runs 15 residues. The V gene end was trimmed by 5 bases and the J gene end by 5 bases; junction bases not matched to a gene: 11. The CDR3 coding sequence is TGTGCCAGCAGCCGCCGACTAGCAGGAGTTGAGACCCAGTACTTC. It is translated as CASSRRLAGVETQYF.

The gene calls are TRBV9 and TRBJ2-7, with 7 nucleotides matching TRBD2. Germline V gene lookup returns CDR1 SGDLS and CDR2 YYNGEE. The V gene end was trimmed by 0 bases and the J gene end by 4 bases; junction bases not matched to a gene: 7. This CDR3 contains 15 residues. CDR3 amino acids: CASSVEGGPPYEQYF. The CDR3 nucleotides read TGTGCCAGCAGCGTAGAGGGAGGGCCGCCTTACGAGCAGTACTTC.

V and J are TRBV2 and TRBJ1-6; maybe TRBD1 (6 bases). CDR1 and CDR2 (germline): SNHLY, FYNNEI. V was shortened by 7 bases and J by 9 bases, with 13 bases between the two germline ends. CDR3 length: 13 amino acids. The CDR3 DNA is TGTGCCAGCACCCTGAGGGGGAGTTCACCCCTCCACTTT. It encodes CASTLRGSSPLHF.

This chain joins TRBV19 and TRBJ2-3; 8 bases agree with TRBD1. The CDR3 extends over 14 amino acids. With 4 bases clipped from V and 3 bases from J, the junction kept 3 bases outside the gene matches. Germline CDR1 is LNHDA and CDR2 is SQIVND (reference sequence). CDR3 sequence reads: CASSTRQGTDTQYF. Here the CDR3 DNA reads TGTGCCAGTAGTACCAGACAGGGGACAGATACGCAGTATTTT.